Each of the 24 T cell receptor beta chains below was sequenced from the same sample in a study of cytomegalovirus exposure and HLA in healthy donors. PCR amplification relied on 60 Vbeta primers (plus 13 Jbeta primers). Sequencing used immunoSEQ multiplex PCR; TCRdb keeps in-frame clones, though not all of them. The repertoire consists of about 98,000 clones, with about 81% occurring once and the leading ten covering about 1.5%. The material sequenced was PBMCs. The receptors were gathered from a man aged 35 to 55 in good health and CMV-seronegative.

This chain uses TRBV7-8 with TRBJ1-2; possible D gene TRBD1, 6 bases. The CDR3 sequence is 13 residues long. Trimming left V 4 bases short and J 5 bases short, with 11 bases between. Germline CDR1 reads SGHVS; CDR2 reads FQNEAQ. The CDR3 here is CASSYRAFYGYTF. In DNA, the CDR3 is TGTGCCAGCAGCTACAGGGCTTTTTATGGCTACACCTTC.

This chain connects TRBV28 to TRBJ2-7, with TRBD2 matching over 8 bases. Looked up from germline, CDR1 is MDHEN and CDR2 is SYDVKM. The CDR3 totals 12 residues. V trimming: 4 bases; J trimming: 7 bases; junction bases outside the gene matches: 3. This chain's CDR3 is CASSYPGGEQYF. The CDR3 DNA reads as TGTGCCAGCAGTTATCCGGGGGGGGAGCAGTACTTC.

J is TRBJ2-7 and V is TRBV7-8, with TRBD1 identical over 8 bases. J gave up 5 bases and V 1 base, and 4 bases lay outside the gene matches. From germline, CDR1 is SGHVS and CDR2 FQNEAQ. The CDR3 length is 14 residues. The CDR3 reads CASSLGTGSHEQYF. The CDR3 DNA follows: TGTGCCAGCAGCTTAGGGACAGGGTCCCACGAGCAGTACTTC.

The CDR3 spells CASSASGPLDTQYF. DNA of the CDR3: TGTGCCAGCAGCGCAAGTGGTCCACTTGATACGCAGTATTTT. V usage is TRBV9 and J usage is TRBJ2-3; the D is unclear. V was pared by 3 bases and J by 6 bases, with 14 bases between. CDR1 is SGDLS and CDR2 is YYNGEE in the germline V gene. CDR3 size: 14 residues.

The rearrangement links TRBV6-5 to TRBJ2-1; unclear D gene. Germline CDR1 is MNHEY and CDR2 is SVGAGI. CDR3 size: 13 residues. Trimming shortened V by 6 bases and J by 9 bases, and 15 bases separated the two germline ends. The CDR3 reads CASSYDSYREQFF. CDR3 in DNA: TGTGCCAGCAGCTACGACTCCTACCGTGAGCAGTTCTTC.

Written as DNA, the CDR3 is TGTGCCAGTAGTATTGAGGCAGACGACGAGCAGTACTTC. Amino acid sequence: CASSIEADDEQYF. The rearrangement joins TRBV19 to TRBJ2-5; D unresolved. The end of the DNA fits TRBJ2-7 better, so the J call may be wrong. The germline V gene has CDR1 LNHDA and CDR2 SQIVND (reference sequence). The CDR3 sequence is 13 residues long.

V is TRBV7-8 and J is TRBJ2-7; TRBD1 agrees at 7 bases. Per germline, CDR1 SGHVS and CDR2 FQNEAQ. CDR3 length: 15 amino acids. V dropped 5 bases and J dropped 3; count of bases not matched to a gene: 10. In DNA, the CDR3 is TGTGCCAGCAGCCGTCGGGACAGAGAAGTCTACGAGCAGTACTTC. Its translation: CASSRRDREVYEQYF.

The genes are TRBV7-2 and TRBJ2-1; TRBD2 matches 9 bases. Unmatched junction bases numbered 2, after V lost 4 bases and J lost 1 base. CDR3 length: 15 amino acids. The germline CDR1 and CDR2 sequences are SGHTA and FQGNSA. The CDR3 is CASSSTSGSYNEQFF. CDR3 DNA sequence: TGTGCCAGCAGCTCGACTAGCGGTTCCTACAATGAGCAGTTCTTC.

The chain recombines TRBV7-8 with TRBJ2-2; maybe TRBD1 (6 bases). CDR1 is SGHVS, CDR2 FQNEAQ, per germline. The length of the CDR3 is 15 residues. With 5 bases removed from V and 2 bases from J, the gap between germline ends came to 12 bases. For the CDR3, the DNA is TGTGCCAGCAGCACAGGGACAAGCAACACCGGGGAGCTGTTTTTT. Its protein product is CASSTGTSNTGELFF.

V gene TRBV9 combines with J gene TRBJ1-3; a weak D match, TRBD1 (5 bases). CDR3 length: 14 residues. V was shortened by 2 bases and J by 0 bases, with 6 bases between the two germline ends. The germline gives CDR1 SGDLS, CDR2 YYNGEE. The CDR3 DNA is TGTGCCAGCAGCGTGGACACCTCTGGAAACACCATATATTTT. This sequence encodes CASSVDTSGNTIYF.

The chain employs TRBV28 and TRBJ1-4; 7 bases line up with TRBD1. The CDR3 is made up of 18 amino acids. Losses at the gene ends were 5 bases for V and 7 bases for J; bases not matched to a gene: 19. Germline-derived CDR1 and CDR2 are MDHEN and SYDVKM. In DNA form, the CDR3 reads TGTGCCAGCAGTACTAAGAAACTCTCCCGGGACAGTCGTGAAAAACTGTTTTTT. Protein sequence: CASSTKKLSRDSREKLFF.

The chain links TRBV2 to TRBJ1-5; no firm D call. The CDR3 runs to 15 residues. Between the trimmed V and J ends, which lost 6 bases and 3 bases, there was a span of 15 bases. Looked up from germline, CDR1 is SNHLY and CDR2 is FYNNEI. CDR3 protein: CASSARRQVNQPQHF. The CDR3 coding sequence is TGTGCCAGCAGCGCGAGGAGGCAAGTCAATCAGCCCCAGCATTTT.

This chain uses TRBV30 with TRBJ1-2, with 8 bases matching TRBD1. The CDR3 is made up of 13 amino acids. Germline V lookup: CDR1 GTSNPN, CDR2 SVGIG (reference sequence). Trimming at V came to 4 bases and at J to 8 bases, leaving 9 bases not matched to a gene. As DNA, the CDR3 is TGTGCCTGGACCCCGGGACAGGTTGGCGGCTACACCTTC. Translated: CAWTPGQVGGYTF.

The chain couples TRBV5-1 to TRBJ2-5, with 8 bases identical to TRBD2. CDR3 length equals 14 residues. Trimming took 4 bases from V and 3 from J; bases not matched to a gene: 5. CDR1 is SGHRS and CDR2 is YFSETQ in the germline V gene. CDR3 sequence: CASSASGGKETQYF. The CDR3 region has the DNA TGCGCCAGCAGCGCAAGCGGGGGCAAAGAGACCCAGTACTTC.

This clone came up a few times. This rearrangement joins TRBV15 to TRBJ2-7; 9 bases map to TRBD1. CDR3 size: 14 residues. Germline CDR1 and CDR2: LNHNV and YYDKDF (reference sequence). With 1 base clipped from V and 2 bases from J, the junction kept 0 bases outside the gene matches. The CDR3 protein is CATSRGQGAYEQYF. CDR3 DNA sequence: TGTGCCACCAGCAGAGGACAGGGGGCCTACGAGCAGTACTTC.

This clone has just one count. The V call is TRBV18, the J call TRBJ1-2; 9 bases align to TRBD1. CDR3 length equals 15 residues. Trimming cost V 3 bases and J 4 bases; bases outside gene matches: 6. CDR1 and CDR2 from the germline V gene are KGHSH and LQKENI. The chain's CDR3 is CASSPGTGTSYGYTF. The CDR3 DNA reads TGTGCCAGCTCACCTGGGACAGGGACCTCCTATGGCTACACCTTC.

The gene calls are TRBV11-1 and TRBJ2-2, with 8 nucleotides matching TRBD2. J gave up 7 bases and V 2 bases, and 3 bases lay outside the gene matches. Germline-derived CDR1 and CDR2 are SGHAT and FQDESV (reference sequence). The CDR3 totals 14 residues. In DNA form, the CDR3 reads TGTGCCAGCAGCTTACAGCGGGGGAGCGGGGAGCTGTTTTTT. Amino acid sequence: CASSLQRGSGELFF.

This clone occurred once. This chain uses TRBV19 with TRBJ2-7, with unresolved D. This CDR3 comprises 17 residues. V lost 5 bases to trimming and J lost 2 bases, with 22 bases between them. The germline CDR1 and CDR2 sequences are LNHDA and SQIVND (reference sequence). The CDR3, as DNA: TGTGCCAGTAGTTCAACGCCCATGACACGGAAGCCCTACGAGCAGTACTTC. Translation: CASSSTPMTRKPYEQYF.

The chain couples TRBV5-1 to TRBJ2-2, with 8 nucleotides matching TRBD1. Germline V gives CDR1 SGHRS, CDR2 YFSETQ. The CDR3 extends over 16 amino acids. The trim removed 4 bases at V and 6 bases at J, leaving 11 bases unmatched. CDR3 in amino acids: CASSRTGQGFSGELFF. CDR3 nucleotide sequence: TGCGCCAGCAGCCGGACCGGACAGGGATTTTCCGGGGAGCTGTTTTTT.

This clone has only one observation. The chain links TRBV5-1 to TRBJ1-1; TRBD1 matches at 7 bases. The length of the CDR3 is 13 residues. Germline assignment: CDR1 SGHRS and CDR2 YFSETQ. V lost 4 bases and J lost 10; bases outside the gene matches: 10. CDR3 residues: CASSPGTAQAAFF. The CDR3 region has the DNA TGCGCCAGCAGCCCGGGGACAGCCCAAGCAGCTTTCTTT.

The gene calls are TRBV28 and TRBJ2-7, with a possible D match to TRBD2 (6 bases). Between the trimmed V and J ends, which lost 2 bases and 0 bases, there was a span of 14 bases. The germline gives CDR1 MDHEN, CDR2 SYDVKM. The CDR3 contains 16 residues. CDR3 DNA: TGTGCCAGCAGTTTAGCCCCCCGGGGGACCTCCTACGAGCAGTACTTC. Residues: CASSLAPRGTSYEQYF. Variable domain in full (rest from reference TRBV28 and TRBJ2-7): DVKVTQSSRYLVKRTGEKVFLECVQDMDHENMFWYRQDPGLGLRLIYFSYDVKMKEKGDIPEGYSVSREKKERFSLILESASTNQTSMYLCASSLAPRGTSYEQYFGPGTRLTVT.

The V and J genes are TRBV21-1 and TRBJ1-1; the D call in the table, TRBD1, was not verified against the DNA. TRBV21-1 is listed as a pseudogene. This CDR3 has 17 residues. This CDR3 is CASTLPGQAVVNTEAFF. As DNA, the CDR3 is TGTGCCAGCACCTTACCCGGACAGGCGGTTGTGAACACTGAAGCTTTCTTT.

This clone was seen just once. V gene TRBV18 combines with J gene TRBJ1-2; D is perhaps TRBD1 (5 bases). CDR1 and CDR2 from the germline V gene are KGHSH and LQKENI. The CDR3 runs 12 residues. Trimming removed 3 bases from V and 7 bases from J, with 9 bases in between. CDR3 nucleotides: TGTGCCAGCTCACCGGACATCCGTGGCTACACCTTC. Translating it yields CASSPDIRGYTF.

This clone has more than one count but fewer than ten. This chain links TRBV7-9 with TRBJ2-7, with 8 nucleotides matching TRBD1. The J segment lost 0 bases and the V segment lost 1 base, leaving 5 bases of the junction unmatched. Germline V CDR1 and CDR2: SEHNR, FQNEAQ (reference sequence). This CDR3 contains 16 residues. The CDR3 nucleotides read TGTGCCAGCAGCTTAGTCGTCACAGGGGGCTCCTACGAGCAGTACTTC. Its translation is CASSLVVTGGSYEQYF. The full variable domain, with the rest looked up from reference TRBV7-9 and TRBJ2-7, is DTGVSQNPRHKITKRGQNVTFRCDPISEHNRLYWYRQTLGQGPEFLTYFQNEAQLEKSRLLSDRFSAERPKGSFSTLEIQRTEQGDSAMYLCASSLVVTGGSYEQYFGPGTRLTVT.